A single T cell receptor (beta chain) is shown here with its context. The junction does not match germline at one end; this may be a read error. The CDR3 has 16 residues. Germline-derived CDR1 and CDR2 are KGHSH and LQKENI. This entry is derived from a study of T cells in Graves' hyperthyroidism and ophthalmopathy. There were TCR beta CDR3 regions amplified from RNA transcripts. HTBI primers were employed in a first-round RT-PCR of the TCR CDR3. MiXCR was run by TCRdb on the multiplex PCR reads, yielding one entry per CDR3 protein. This table holds 500,000 to 600,000 distinct CDR3 sequences, approximately 16% found once.

The sequenced sample was blood. The TCR originated in a woman aged 18-35 years with Graves' hyperthyroidism. The J gene is TRBJ2-2, the V gene TRBV18; TRBD2 matches at 10 bases. CDR3 protein: CASSPLAGANTGELSF. The CDR3 DNA follows: TGTGCCAGCTCACCCCTAGCGGGAGCGAACACCGGGGAGCTGTCTTTT.